Each of the 17 T cell receptor beta chains below was sequenced from the same sample in a study of shared clonotypes between healthy human individuals. Sequenced by immunoSEQ multiplex PCR; TCRdb stores in-frame clones only, minus some. The data hold 2 million or so clones, with about 95% observed a single time. CD45RO negativity and positive selection for CCR7 defined naive CD8 cells, a population that excluded terminally differentiated effector memory CD45RA+ cells. Sequenced: naive CD8+ T cells sorted from blood. The receptors stem from a man in his late teens or twenties in good health.

The rearrangement joins TRBV9 to TRBJ2-1, with D possibly being TRBD1 (6 bases). The CDR3 extends over 16 amino acids. Germline V gene data show CDR1 as SGDLS and CDR2 as YYNGEE. Trimming left V 3 bases short and J 4 bases short, with 17 bases between. Here the CDR3 reads CASSDIDRFGYNEQFF. CDR3 nucleotide sequence: TGTGCCAGCAGCGATATTGACAGGTTCGGTTACAATGAGCAGTTCTTC.

Turning to this clone: This sample includes further DNA sequences coding for the same CDR3. This chain connects TRBV27 to TRBJ2-7; 13 nucleotides agree with TRBD2. Germline V gene lookup returns CDR1 MNHEY and CDR2 SMNVEV (reference sequence). Trimming at V came to 5 bases and at J to 3 bases, leaving 4 bases not matched to a gene. This CDR3 spans 15 amino acids. DNA of the CDR3: TGTGCCAGCAGTCCCAGGACTAGCGGGAGCTACGAGCAGTACTTC. Residues: CASSPRTSGSYEQYF.

This clone was seen just once. CDR3 in amino acids: CASGGATNEKLFF. CDR3 nucleotides: TGTGCCAGCGGGGGCGCAACTAATGAAAAACTGTTTTTT. The chain employs TRBV28 and TRBJ1-4, with D tentatively TRBD1 (6 bases). The CDR3 runs to 13 residues. CDR1 and CDR2 (germline): MDHEN, SYDVKM. Trimming took off 8 bases at V and 0 bases at J, with 7 bases between the two ends.

As regards this clone: At the DNA level, this CDR3 is encoded by other sequences in the same sample as well. This chain links TRBV9 with TRBJ2-3, with D perhaps TRBD2 (7 bases). V lost 2 bases, J lost 4 bases, and 11 bases lay in between. The CDR3 is 14 residues long. Looked up from germline, CDR1 is SGDLS and CDR2 is YYNGEE. CDR3 sequence (DNA): TGTGCCAGCAGCGTGGGAGGGGGATCAGATACGCAGTATTTT. Translating gives CASSVGGGSDTQYF.

The rearrangement uses TRBV9 and TRBJ1-2; D is unresolved. Per germline, CDR1 SGDLS and CDR2 YYNGEE. V gave up 4 bases and J gave up 3 bases, with 16 bases separating them. CDR3 length: 15 residues. The CDR3 DNA reads as TGTGCCAGCAGCCCTCGAGTGGGTATGGACTATGGCTACACCTTC. The encoded protein is CASSPRVGMDYGYTF.

This chain links TRBV19 with TRBJ2-7, with TRBD2 matching over 7 bases. CDR1 and CDR2 from the germline V gene are LNHDA and SQIVND (reference sequence). V lost 9 bases and J lost 2; bases outside the gene matches: 7. The CDR3 contains 13 residues. CDR3 DNA sequence: TGTGCCAGCGCCCTAGCGGTTGCCTACGAGCAGTACTTC. The encoded protein is CASALAVAYEQYF.

This chain connects TRBV11-2 to TRBJ2-5; 7 nucleotides match TRBD1. The CDR3 consists of 18 residues. Trimming took 5 bases from V and 3 from J; bases not matched to a gene: 18. The germline V gene encodes CDR1 SGHAT and CDR2 FQNNGV. DNA of the CDR3: TGTGCCAGCAGCCCCGAAGGGCCGGGACAGTTGGGGGAAGAGACCCAGTACTTC. Translating gives CASSPEGPGQLGEETQYF.

The chain uses TRBV27 and TRBJ1-1; D might be TRBD1 (5 bases). Deletions cut 8 bases from V and 3 bases from J, with 16 bases between. The CDR3 runs to 14 residues. The germline CDR1 and CDR2 sequences are MNHEY and SMNVEV (reference sequence). The CDR3 loop is CASYVGGSYTEAFF. Written as DNA, the CDR3 is TGTGCCAGCTATGTGGGGGGAAGTTACACTGAAGCTTTCTTT.

The chain links TRBV10-1 to TRBJ2-7; D call uncertain. Germline V lookup: CDR1 WNHNN, CDR2 SYGVQD (reference sequence). V was trimmed by 6 bases and J by 5 bases, leaving 17 bases between them. The CDR3 totals 14 residues. The CDR3 sequence is CASSHQLPGDEQYF. CDR3 coding DNA: TGCGCCAGCAGCCATCAACTCCCGGGCGACGAGCAGTACTTC.

Note on this clone: At the DNA level, this CDR3 is encoded by other sequences in the same sample as well. The J gene is TRBJ2-2, the V gene TRBV27; D remains unclear. Trimming left V 6 bases short and J 1 base short, with 6 bases between. Germline assignment: CDR1 MNHEY and CDR2 SMNVEV (reference sequence). This CDR3 has 13 residues. In DNA form, the CDR3 reads TGTGCCAGCAGCCTTTTGAACACCGGGGAGCTGTTTTTT. It codes for CASSLLNTGELFF.

The CDR3 sequence: CASSTTGEYYGYTF. The CDR3 DNA reads TGTGCCAGTAGTACCACGGGGGAGTACTATGGCTACACCTTC. The V gene is TRBV19, the J gene TRBJ1-2; D is perhaps TRBD1 (5 bases). Germline values: CDR1 LNHDA, CDR2 SQIVND (reference sequence). This CDR3 has 14 amino acids. Trimming shortened V by 4 bases and J by 3 bases, and 12 bases separated the two germline ends.

The V and J genes are TRBV4-3 and TRBJ1-1; unclear D gene. This CDR3 has 14 amino acids. In germline, CDR1 is LGHNA, CDR2 YSLEER. V lost 3 bases and J 0 bases, leaving 8 bases between the germline ends. CDR3 coding DNA: TGCGCCAGCAGCCACACAGTTATGAACACTGAAGCTTTCTTT. Protein: CASSHTVMNTEAFF.

J is TRBJ2-1 and V is TRBV27, with D uncertain. The germline gives CDR1 MNHEY, CDR2 SMNVEV (reference sequence). The CDR3 is made up of 15 amino acids. V was cut by 3 bases and J by 3 bases, with 12 bases left in between. This chain's CDR3 is CASSFLPRSYNEQFF. The CDR3 DNA reads TGTGCCAGCAGTTTCCTTCCTCGGAGCTACAATGAGCAGTTCTTC.

The V call is TRBV19, the J call TRBJ1-2, with D possibly TRBD1 on 5 matching bases. The CDR3 covers 15 residues. CDR1 LNHDA and CDR2 SQIVND come from the germline V gene (reference sequence). Between the trimmed V and J ends, which lost 5 bases and 0 bases, there was a span of 13 bases. The CDR3 DNA follows: TGTGCCAGTAGTGCAGCAGGAGGGGCTAACTATGGCTACACCTTC. Translated: CASSAAGGANYGYTF.

The rearrangement uses TRBV28 and TRBJ2-1, with D perhaps TRBD1 (6 bases). Per germline, CDR1 MDHEN and CDR2 SYDVKM. This CDR3 spans 12 amino acids. Trimming removed 6 bases from V and 7 bases from J, with 10 bases in between. CDR3 sequence: CASREQGNEQFF. In DNA, the CDR3 is TGTGCCAGCAGGGAACAGGGTAATGAGCAGTTCTTC.

This chain's CDR3 is CASSTTFTYEQYF. CDR3 sequence (DNA): TGTGCCAGTAGTACGACATTCACCTACGAGCAGTACTTC. The chain couples TRBV19 to TRBJ2-7; D not certain. CDR3 length: 13 amino acids. Trimming pared 4 bases from V and 2 bases from J, leaving 9 bases between. CDR1 and CDR2 from the germline V gene are LNHDA and SQIVND (reference sequence).

The chain couples TRBV4-1 to TRBJ2-2, with D uncertain. Germline loops: CDR1 MGHRA, CDR2 YSYEKL. V was shortened by 6 bases and J by 0 bases, with 8 bases between the two germline ends. The CDR3 consists of 14 residues. Here the CDR3 DNA reads TGCGCCAGCAGACCCCAGGCGAACACCGGGGAGCTGTTTTTT. Translating gives CASRPQANTGELFF.